The 32 T cell receptor beta chains in this list originate from one sample, sequenced in a study of blood T cell repertoires in COVID-19. Profiled with immunoSEQ multiplex PCR; TCRdb holds only in-frame clones, not every one. The sample records 95,000 to 150,000 clones, 80% to 90% being singletons. What was sequenced was peripheral blood. The receptors here all came from a woman in her 70s with acute or convalescent COVID-19.

This sequence joins TRBV29-1 and TRBJ2-1; the match to TRBD2 covers 8 bases. Germline loops: CDR1 SQVTM, CDR2 ANQGSEA. Germline trimming cut 6 bases from V and 9 bases from J; bases unmatched to any gene: 10. The CDR3 has 13 residues. Here the CDR3 reads CSVPAGGPREQFF. The CDR3 coding sequence is TGCAGCGTCCCCGCGGGGGGTCCACGTGAGCAGTTCTTC.

The chain couples TRBV27 to TRBJ1-2; D is uncertain. The length of the CDR3 is 13 residues. V was shortened by 5 bases and J by 5 bases, with 12 bases between the two germline ends. Germline CDR1 reads MNHEY; CDR2 reads SMNVEV (reference sequence). The CDR3 spells CASSLSGKYGYTF. The DNA of the CDR3 is TGTGCCAGCAGTCTTTCGGGGAAATATGGCTACACCTTC.

This chain links TRBV7-9 with TRBJ1-2; D gene ambiguous. The CDR3 is made up of 12 amino acids. From germline, CDR1 is SEHNR and CDR2 FQNEAQ (reference sequence). V lost 4 bases, J lost 8 bases, and 11 bases lay in between. The CDR3 bases are TGTGCCAGCAGCTCGCAGCGCTCCGGCTACACCTTC. Translated, it gives CASSSQRSGYTF.

This chain connects TRBV9 to TRBJ2-2, with D perhaps matching TRBD1 (5 bases). The CDR3 totals 13 residues. The V gene's germline CDR1 is SGDLS and CDR2 YYNGEE. The V and J ends lost 3 bases and 3 bases respectively, with 6 bases between them. The CDR3 here is CASSARDTGELFF. The CDR3 DNA sequence: TGTGCCAGCAGCGCCAGGGACACCGGGGAGCTGTTTTTT.

This chain's CDR3 is CASNIIIQMYTEAFF. As DNA, the CDR3 is TGTGCCAGCAACATTATAATCCAAATGTACACTGAAGCTTTCTTT. The rearrangement links TRBV28 to TRBJ1-1; D uncertain. CDR1 is MDHEN, CDR2 SYDVKM, per germline. V gave up 7 bases and J gave up 3 bases, with 18 bases separating them. The CDR3 is made up of 15 amino acids.

The gene calls are TRBV12-5 and TRBJ1-1, with D perhaps matching TRBD1 (5 bases). CDR3 length: 13 amino acids. In germline, CDR1 is LGHNT, CDR2 FRNRAP. The ends were cut back, 10 bases at V and 0 bases at J, with 12 bases in the middle. The CDR3 DNA reads as TGTGCTACCGCCGGGGGGATGAACACTGAAGCTTTCTTT. As protein: CATAGGMNTEAFF. Drawing the rest from reference TRBV12-5 and TRBJ1-1, the complete variable domain is DARVTQTPRHKVTEMGQEVTMRCQPILGHNTVFWYRQTMMQGLELLAYFRNRAPLDDSGMPKDRFSAEMPDATLATLKIQPSEPRDSAVYFCATAGGMNTEAFFGQGTRLTVV.

The J gene is TRBJ1-1, the V gene TRBV6-5; TRBD1 is a possible D gene (5 bases). Germline values: CDR1 MNHEY, CDR2 SVGAGI. Trimming pared 2 bases from V and 3 bases from J, leaving 13 bases between. The CDR3 is made up of 15 amino acids. The CDR3 DNA reads as TGTGCCAGCAGTTACATAACGCGGGGGTACACTGAAGCTTTCTTT. The encoded protein is CASSYITRGYTEAFF.

The chain links TRBV18 to TRBJ1-1; D call uncertain. The CDR3 extends over 14 amino acids. V dropped 4 bases and J dropped 6 bases, with 15 bases sitting between them. CDR1 KGHSH and CDR2 LQKENI come from the germline V gene. CDR3 in DNA: TGTGCCAGCTCACGCGACGTTTGGGGAGCTGAAGCTTTCTTT. Its protein is CASSRDVWGAEAFF.

The DNA for the CDR3 is TGTGCCACCAGTGATAATGGCAGAATAGCGGGCAGGAATGAGCAGTTCTTC. Protein sequence: CATSDNGRIAGRNEQFF. This chain links TRBV24-1 with TRBJ2-1, with 7 bases identical to TRBD2. The germline CDR1 and CDR2 sequences are KGHDR and SFDVKD. The CDR3 covers 17 residues. V lost 3 bases, J lost 7 bases, and 14 bases stayed unmatched.

This clone was seen just once. The chain has TRBV6-6 and TRBJ1-3; the match to TRBD1 covers 7 bases. The germline CDR1 and CDR2 sequences are MNHNY and SVGAGI (reference sequence). Germline trimming cut 5 bases from V and 3 bases from J; bases unmatched to any gene: 10. The CDR3 covers 16 residues. The CDR3 DNA follows: TGTGCCAGCAGTCCGGAGACAGGGACTTATGGAAACACCATATATTTT. Translated, it gives CASSPETGTYGNTIYF.

The V call is TRBV19, the J call TRBJ1-5; TRBD1 agrees at 8 bases. V lost 10 bases and J lost 7; bases outside the gene matches: 6. The CDR3 extends over 12 amino acids. Germline V gene sequence: CDR1 LNHDA, CDR2 SQIVND (reference sequence). CDR3 in amino acids: CATDRGGQPQHF. The CDR3, as DNA: TGTGCCACAGACAGGGGCGGACAGCCCCAGCATTTT.

The DNA for the CDR3 is TGTGCCAGCAGCTCCACAGGGGGCGGCTACACCTTC. Its translation: CASSSTGGGYTF. The V call is TRBV7-2, the J call TRBJ1-2; 9 nucleotides match TRBD1. The trim removed 4 bases at V and 8 bases at J, leaving 2 bases unmatched. CDR1 and CDR2 from the germline V gene are SGHTA and FQGNSA. The length of the CDR3 is 12 residues.

This sequence joins TRBV2 and TRBJ1-4; possible D gene TRBD1, 6 bases. V shed 9 bases and J shed 7 bases, with 12 bases lying between them. The CDR3 is made up of 12 amino acids. Germline-derived CDR1 and CDR2 are SNHLY and FYNNEI. This CDR3 is CASAPQGEKLFF. CDR3 nucleotides: TGTGCCAGTGCCCCACAGGGTGAAAAACTGTTTTTT.

The chain uses TRBV5-1 and TRBJ1-4; D remains unclear. V was clipped by 2 bases and J by 7 bases, with 15 bases between them. The CDR3 contains 15 residues. Per germline, CDR1 SGHRS and CDR2 YFSETQ. The CDR3 DNA follows: TGCGCCAGCAGCTTAAACGAGGGTTTAATTGAAAAACTGTTTTTT. Translation gives CASSLNEGLIEKLFF.

J is TRBJ1-1 and V is TRBV19; D not resolved. The CDR3 has 17 amino acids. Per the germline V gene, CDR1 is LNHDA and CDR2 is SQIVND (reference sequence). With 1 base removed from V and 1 base from J, the gap between germline ends came to 16 bases. This CDR3 is CASSIGSGLPKNTEAFF. The CDR3 DNA reads TGTGCCAGTAGTATAGGTAGCGGACTCCCAAAGAACACTGAAGCTTTCTTT.

The rearrangement joins TRBV6-6 to TRBJ2-3, with D possibly matching TRBD1 (5 bases). V lost 6 bases and J lost 1, with 11 bases in between. Per germline, CDR1 MNHNY and CDR2 SVGAGI (reference sequence). The CDR3 runs 14 residues. DNA of the CDR3: TGTGCCAGCAGCCGAAGGGGCCGCACAGATACGCAGTATTTT. It is translated as CASSRRGRTDTQYF.

The V call is TRBV20-1, the J call TRBJ1-2, with D possibly being TRBD1 (6 bases). Germline values: CDR1 DFQATT, CDR2 SNEGSKA (reference sequence). Trimming removed 3 bases from V and 0 bases from J, with 14 bases in between. CDR3 size: 15 residues. CDR3 region: CSASDLRTANYGYTF. Here the CDR3 DNA reads TGCAGTGCTAGTGATCTGCGGACAGCTAACTATGGCTACACCTTC.

The CDR3 loop reads CASSLGDYGYTF. Written as DNA, the CDR3 is TGTGCCAGCAGTCTCGGGGACTATGGCTACACCTTC. The chain carries TRBV28 and TRBJ1-2; D unresolved. CDR3 size: 12 residues. Germline loops: CDR1 MDHEN, CDR2 SYDVKM. V was clipped by 5 bases and J by 3 bases, with 7 bases between them.

The chain combines TRBV11-2 with TRBJ2-5, with 7 bases aligning to TRBD2. The CDR3 has 16 residues. The germline gives CDR1 SGHAT, CDR2 FQNNGV. The junction had 14 bases not matched to a gene; V was cut back by 2 bases and J by 8 bases. CDR3 coding DNA: TGTGCCAGCAGCTTAAGCCAAAGCGGGGCCCGTGGAACCCAGTACTTC. It is translated as CASSLSQSGARGTQYF. Based on the CDR3 plus reference TRBV11-2 and TRBJ2-5, the full variable domain is EAGVAQSPRYKIIEKRQSVAFWCNPISGHATLYWYQQILGQGPKLLIQFQNNGVVDDSQLPKDRFSAERLKGVDSTLKIQPAKLEDSAVYLCASSLSQSGARGTQYFGPGTRLLVL.

This chain joins TRBV29-1 and TRBJ2-7; 8 bases map to TRBD2. The germline CDR1 and CDR2 sequences are SQVTM and ANQGSEA. The CDR3 covers 14 residues. Unmatched junction bases numbered 8, after V lost 7 bases and J lost 0 bases. The CDR3 bases are TGCAGCGCCGTGGGGCTAGCGGGCTCCTACGAGCAGTACTTC. It encodes CSAVGLAGSYEQYF.

This clone was observed a handful of times. The chain combines TRBV5-6 with TRBJ1-5; possible D gene TRBD1, 6 bases. The CDR3 is 13 amino acids. Germline V gives CDR1 SGHDT, CDR2 YYEEEE. V was trimmed by 4 bases and J by 5 bases, leaving 10 bases between them. CDR3 amino acids: CASSQTGHQPQHF. The CDR3 DNA sequence: TGTGCCAGCAGCCAAACAGGGCATCAGCCCCAGCATTTT.

This rearrangement joins TRBV9 to TRBJ2-5, with TRBD2 as a possible D gene (6 bases). From germline, CDR1 is SGDLS and CDR2 YYNGEE. With 0 bases removed from V and 1 base from J, the gap between germline ends came to 7 bases. The CDR3 totals 14 residues. The CDR3 bases are TGTGCCAGCAGCGTAGGCGGGACCCAAGAGACCCAGTACTTC. It is translated as CASSVGGTQETQYF.

This clone was seen once. The chain couples TRBV28 to TRBJ2-5, with 10 bases identical to TRBD1. J was trimmed by 4 bases and V by 0 bases; bases with no gene match: 5. Per the germline V gene, CDR1 is MDHEN and CDR2 is SYDVKM. This CDR3 has 16 amino acids. In DNA, the CDR3 is TGTGCCAGCAGTTTATGGGCCGGGACAGGGGCAGAGACCCAGTACTTC. This sequence encodes CASSLWAGTGAETQYF.

The genes are TRBV9 and TRBJ1-2; 8 positions match TRBD1. The CDR3 is made up of 15 amino acids. V gave up 2 bases and J gave up 0 bases; unmatched junction bases: 3. Per the germline V gene, CDR1 is SGDLS and CDR2 is YYNGEE. CDR3 loop: CASSVGTGANYGYTF. The DNA of the CDR3 is TGTGCCAGCAGCGTCGGGACAGGAGCTAACTATGGCTACACCTTC. Using reference TRBV9 and TRBJ1-2 for the parts outside the CDR3, the full variable domain is DSGVTQTPKHLITATGQRVTLRCSPRSGDLSVYWYQQSLDQGLQFLIQYYNGEERAKGNILERFSAQQFPDLHSELNLSSLELGDSALYFCASSVGTGANYGYTFGSGTRLTVV.

This clone was seen a single time. The CDR3 is CASNPDRVNSPLHF. The CDR3 DNA reads TGTGCCAGCAACCCAGACAGGGTCAATTCACCCCTCCACTTT. This rearrangement joins TRBV2 to TRBJ1-6; TRBD1 matches 7 bases. Per the germline V gene, CDR1 is SNHLY and CDR2 is FYNNEI. After removal of 7 bases from V and 7 bases from J, the junction contained 7 bases not matched to a gene. This CDR3 has 14 amino acids. The variable domain in full, completed from reference TRBV2 and TRBJ1-6, reads EPEVTQTPSHQVTQMGQEVILRCVPISNHLYFYWYRQILGQKVEFLVSFYNNEISEKSEIFDDQFSVERPDGSNFTLKIRSTKLEDSAMYFCASNPDRVNSPLHFGNGTRLTVT.

The chain is built from TRBV19 and TRBJ1-5, with D maybe TRBD1 (5 bases). The V gene's germline CDR1 is LNHDA and CDR2 SQIVND (reference sequence). The V end lost 3 bases, the J end lost 6 bases, and 9 bases lay between the germline ends. The CDR3 has 13 amino acids. CDR3 sequence (DNA): TGTGCCAGTAGTATTGGGGGGAGTCAGCCCCAGCATTTT. Translated: CASSIGGSQPQHF. Together with reference TRBV19 and TRBJ1-5, the CDR3 gives the full variable domain: DGGITQSPKYLFRKEGQNVTLSCEQNLNHDAMYWYRQDPGQGLRLIYYSQIVNDFQKGDIAEGYSVSREKKESFPLTVTSAQKNPTAFYLCASSIGGSQPQHFGDGTRLSIL.

V and J are TRBV7-2 and TRBJ2-1, with TRBD2 matching over 12 bases. CDR3 size: 16 residues. J lost 8 bases, V lost 3 bases, and 8 bases had no gene match. From germline, CDR1 is SGHTA and CDR2 FQGNSA. The CDR3 DNA is TGTGCCAGCAGCTTCCATCGACTAGCGGGGGCCTATGAGCAGTTCTTC. It codes for CASSFHRLAGAYEQFF.

The chain couples TRBV5-1 to TRBJ2-7, with TRBD1 identical over 7 bases. With 4 bases clipped from V and 4 bases from J, the junction kept 8 bases outside the gene matches. CDR3 length: 14 residues. The germline CDR1 and CDR2 sequences are SGHRS and YFSETQ. The CDR3 DNA is TGCGCCAGCAGCCCGCGACGGGACAGATACGAGCAGTACTTC. It translates to CASSPRRDRYEQYF. Full variable domain (remainder filled in from reference TRBV5-1 and TRBJ2-7): KAGVTQTPRYLIKTRGQQVTLSCSPISGHRSVSWYQQTPGQGLQFLFEYFSETQRNKGNFPGRFSGRQFSNSRSEMNVSTLELGDSALYLCASSPRRDRYEQYFGPGTRLTVT.

V and J are TRBV9 and TRBJ2-3, with D maybe TRBD1 (6 bases). CDR3 length equals 17 residues. Germline loops: CDR1 SGDLS, CDR2 YYNGEE. Trimming took off 4 bases at V and 2 bases at J, with 20 bases between the two ends. CDR3 DNA: TGTGCCAGCAGCTCGAGGGGGATGGGAGCGGCCACAGATACGCAGTATTTT. It is translated as CASSSRGMGAATDTQYF.

This clone was seen only a few times. The chain joins TRBV29-1 to TRBJ2-7; 11 bases agree with TRBD1. J was trimmed by 0 bases and V by 7 bases; bases with no gene match: 8. This CDR3 is built from 15 residues. Germline V gene data show CDR1 as SQVTM and CDR2 as ANQGSEA. The CDR3 region is CSATMGQGVSYEQYF. CDR3 nucleotide sequence: TGCAGCGCTACAATGGGACAGGGGGTCTCCTACGAGCAGTACTTC.

The CDR3 sequence is CASKTLDSQNSPLHF. The CDR3 DNA reads TGTGCCAGCAAAACACTGGACAGCCAGAATTCACCCCTCCACTTT. V and J are TRBV6-5 and TRBJ1-6; the D gene is possibly TRBD1 (6 bases). The V end lost 7 bases, the J end lost 7 bases, and 17 bases lay between the germline ends. Germline CDR1 reads MNHEY; CDR2 reads SVGAGI. The CDR3 runs 15 residues.

CDR3 in DNA: TGTGCCAGCGGCCTGACTAGCGGGGGGGGAGAGACCCAGTACTTC. It yields the protein CASGLTSGGGETQYF. The V call is TRBV2, the J call TRBJ2-5; TRBD2 matches at 14 bases. The V segment lost 8 bases and the J segment 4 bases; nucleotides outside the gene matches: 6. CDR3 length: 15 amino acids. Germline CDR1 and CDR2: SNHLY and FYNNEI.